These 4 T cell receptor beta chains share one sample of origin, sequenced in a study of blood T cell repertoires in COVID-19. The repertoire was sequenced with immunoSEQ multiplex PCR; TCRdb's copy has only in-frame clones and lacks some. The sample records about 140,000 clones, around 84% being singletons. The specimen sequenced was peripheral blood. Receptor source: a human donor in a cohort sampled during active COVID-19.

The V gene is TRBV11-1, the J gene TRBJ1-3, with TRBD1 as a possible D gene (6 bases). The CDR3 consists of 15 residues. Trimming took 3 bases from V and 4 from J, leaving 13 bases between them. In germline, CDR1 is SGHAT, CDR2 FQDESV (reference sequence). The CDR3 is CASSFGGLYGNTIYF. The CDR3 DNA follows: TGTGCCAGCAGCTTCGGGGGGCTTTACGGAAACACCATATATTTT.

The chain is built from TRBV5-1 and TRBJ1-3; D ambiguous. V lost 2 bases, J lost 0 bases, and 21 bases lay in between. This CDR3 is built from 19 residues. Germline V gives CDR1 SGHRS, CDR2 YFSETQ. The DNA for the CDR3 is TGCGCCAGCAGCTTAAGCGGCCAGGACTTCCTGAGCTCTGGAAACACCATATATTTT. Its protein product is CASSLSGQDFLSSGNTIYF.

The chain employs TRBV6-5 and TRBJ1-1; TRBD1 matches 10 bases. The trim removed 7 bases at V and 4 bases at J, leaving 3 bases unmatched. CDR1 is MNHEY and CDR2 is SVGAGI in the germline V gene. The CDR3 contains 13 residues. The CDR3: CASIRQGATEAFF. CDR3 bases: TGTGCCAGCATACGACAGGGGGCCACTGAAGCTTTCTTT.

The count of this clone is one. J is TRBJ2-3 and V is TRBV7-2; 10 nucleotides agree with TRBD2. The CDR3 sequence is 16 residues long. Germline V gives CDR1 SGHTA, CDR2 FQGNSA. The V segment lost 5 bases and the J segment 2 bases; nucleotides outside the gene matches: 7. This CDR3 is CASSPERGGITDTQYF. The CDR3 DNA sequence: TGTGCCAGCAGCCCGGAGCGGGGGGGCATCACAGATACGCAGTATTTT.